This TCR beta chain was recovered during a study of radiation and T cells in renal cell carcinoma. On this clone: Its antigen remains unknown.

The CDR3 contains 13 residues. CDR1 and CDR2 (germline): ENHRY, SYGVKD. Trimming pared 7 bases from V and 8 bases from J, leaving 14 bases between. Study conclusions and caveats: Baseline intratumoral clonotype presence is unknown without pretreatment biopsies.

Sequencing was performed with immunoSEQ multiplex PCR; in TCRdb, only in-frame clones are kept and a portion is missing. The sample holds about 86,000 clones, just under 85% seen once. Time point denoted: blood 4 weeks post-SBRT, at nephrectomy. Treatment defined: 15 Gy SBRT to primary tumor, nephrectomy 4 weeks later. After SBRT, blood was collected at 2 and 4 weeks, plus baseline. The sequence derives from a man in his forties or fifties with renal cell carcinoma. This specimen was blood, taken from a patient whose treatment included radiotherapy and nephrectomy. J is TRBJ1-4 and V is TRBV10-3; weak D call: TRBD1 (5 bases). CDR3 sequence reads: CAIKGRVGEKLFF. The CDR3 nucleotides are TGTGCCATCAAAGGCAGGGTTGGGGAAAAACTGTTTTTT.